These T cell receptor beta chains were read from a single sample in a study of early T cells in non-severe SARS-CoV-2 infection. TCRdb itself ran the 5' RACE reads through MiXCR, one entry per CDR3 protein. This sample has some 71,000 distinct CDR3 sequences; roughly a tenth occur once, and the top ten carry under 7%. Material for sequencing was whole blood. The receptors here all came from an adult who was a healthcare worker with PCR-confirmed SARS-CoV-2 infection or an uninfected control (not recorded which). Both conserved end residues are part of each CDR3. The D gene is left open where the match is weak. Clone sizes are given selectively: once, few, many, or a class where the clone is expanded.

j_call	clone_size	d_call	v_call	cdr3_nt	cdr3_aa
TRBJ1-2	many	NA	TRBV29-1	TGCAGCGTTGGAATCGGGGCTCAGGGTAACTATGGCTACACCTTC	CSVGIGAQGNYGYTF
TRBJ2-5	few	NA	TRBV7-9	TGTGCCAGCAGCTCTAGCGCCCAAGAGACCCAGTACTTC	CASSSSAQETQYF
TRBJ2-3	many	TRBD2	TRBV6-1	TGTGCCAGCAGTGAAGCTCACCTAGCGACTAGCGGGGACACAGATACGCAGTATTTT	CASSEAHLATSGDTDTQYF
TRBJ2-7	NA	TRBD2	TRBV12-3/TRBV12-4	TGTGCCAGCAGTTTGTCTAGCGGGAGTATTTACGAGCAGTACTTC	CASSLSSGSIYEQYF
TRBJ2-1	NA	NA	TRBV27	TGTGCCAGCAGTTTAAACAATGAGCAGTTCTTC	CASSLNNEQFF
TRBJ2-5	NA	NA	TRBV5-1	TGCGCCAGCAGCTTGGAAGGGCAAGAGACCCAGTACTTC	CASSLEGQETQYF
TRBJ1-5	few	TRBD1	TRBV7-9	TGTGCCAGCAGCTCATGGACAGGGGGCGACAACAATCAGCCCCAGCATTTT	CASSSWTGGDNNQPQHF
TRBJ2-7	many	TRBD1	TRBV20-1	TGCAGTGCTTGGACAGGGGGAGGTTCCTACGAGCAGTACTTC	CSAWTGGGSYEQYF
TRBJ2-1	few	NA	TRBV5-1	TGCGCCAGCAGCCCCTTGGCTAGCAGCAATGAGCAGTTCTTC	CASSPLASSNEQFF
TRBJ1-5	many	NA	TRBV7-2	TGTGCCAGCAGCTTACAACGGAGCAATCAGCCCCAGCATTTT	CASSLQRSNQPQHF
TRBJ2-5	NA	NA	TRBV12-3/TRBV12-4	TGTGCCAGCAGCTGGGGTGGGGAAGAGACCCAGTACTTC	CASSWGGEETQYF
TRBJ2-1	many	TRBD2	TRBV5-1	TGCGCCAGCAGCTTGGCAGCTAGCGGGACGGTTAATGAGCAGTTCTTC	CASSLAASGTVNEQFF
TRBJ2-7	few	TRBD2	TRBV6-2/TRBV6-3	TGTGCCAGCAGACGTGGAGCTAGCGGCTCCTACGAGCAGTACTTC	CASRRGASGSYEQYF
TRBJ1-6	few	TRBD1	TRBV13	TGTGCCAGCAGCTTAGCAGCAGGGACAGACTATTATTCACCCCTCCACTTT	CASSLAAGTDYYSPLHF
TRBJ2-2	once	NA	TRBV12-3/TRBV12-4	TGTGCCAGCAGTCCACAGACAGCCACCGGGGAGCTGTTTTTT	CASSPQTATGELFF
TRBJ2-1	NA	TRBD2	TRBV7-3	TGTGCCAGCAGCTTATCCCCGACTAGCGGGGGGTACAATGAGCAGTTCTTC	CASSLSPTSGGYNEQFF
TRBJ2-1	few	NA	TRBV5-6	TGTGCCAGCAGCTTGTACCACTACAATGAGCAGTTCTTC	CASSLYHYNEQFF
TRBJ2-1	many	TRBD2	TRBV2	TGTGCCAGCAGTGACTACCTACTAGCGGGGGATCACAATGAGCAGTTCTTC	CASSDYLLAGDHNEQFF
TRBJ2-7	many	NA	TRBV7-3	TGTGCCAGCGCCCCCGGGGGCGGACTCTACGAGCAGTACTTC	CASAPGGGLYEQYF
TRBJ2-1	few	NA	TRBV6-1	TGTGCCAGCAGTGAATACATGAAAAGCTCCTACAATGAGCAGTTCTTC	CASSEYMKSSYNEQFF
TRBJ2-2	NA	TRBD2	TRBV7-9	TGTGCCAGCAGCCTACTAGCGGGCGCACCCGGGGAGCTGTTTTTT	CASSLLAGAPGELFF
TRBJ2-1	many	NA	TRBV5-6	TGTGCCAACCCCGGACAGTACAATGAGCAGTTCTTC	CANPGQYNEQFF
TRBJ1-6	many	NA	TRBV7-2	TGTGCCAGCAGCCCCACCGGCGGGGAAAATTCACCCCTCCACTTT	CASSPTGGENSPLHF
TRBJ2-3	few	TRBD2	TRBV6-4	TGTGCCAGCAGTGAAGACCTAGCGGGGACAGATACGCAGTATTTT	CASSEDLAGTDTQYF
TRBJ2-1	few	NA	TRBV11-2	TGTGCCAGCAGCTTATTTCCCGGGGAGTCCTACAATGAGCAGTTCTTC	CASSLFPGESYNEQFF